This T cell receptor beta chain was documented in a study of tumour-infiltrating T cells in Burkitt lymphoma. Study information: Patients covered every epidemiological subtype of Burkitt lymphoma. Overall and progression-free survival were predicted by productive clonality. Overall study results and limits: Several public clonotypes were shared across many Burkitt lymphoma patients.

Trimming pared 4 bases from V and 4 bases from J, leaving 20 bases between. Germline loops: CDR1 SGHTA, CDR2 FQGNSA. The CDR3 loop spans 16 amino acids. In regard to this clone: As yet, its antigen is unknown.

Sequenced by immunoSEQ multiplex PCR; TCRdb stores in-frame clones only, minus some. The sample records 2,000 to 2,500 clones, about 15% being singletons. This TCR came from a human donor with Burkitt lymphoma. Sequenced input: tumor tissue. The chain links TRBV7-2 to TRBJ2-7, with D possibly being TRBD1 (9 bases). CDR3 coding DNA: TGTGCCAGCAGCTCCCGGGGGGGACAGGGTCTATACGAGCAGTACTTC. It is translated as CASSSRGGQGLYEQYF.